A selection of T cell receptor beta chains follows, all from one sample in a study of blood T cell repertoires in COVID-19. Profiled with immunoSEQ multiplex PCR; TCRdb holds only in-frame clones, not every one. The table records 200,000 to 300,000 clones, about four fifths of them present only once. Material: peripheral blood. The receptors come from a woman older than 75 with acute or convalescent COVID-19. Both conserved end residues are part of each CDR3. Each record gives: clone size, J gene, D gene, V gene, CDR3 DNA, CDR3 protein. The D gene is left open where the match is weak. For some rows the clone size is stated as once, few or many, or as a class when expanded; others skip it.

size: .; J: TRBJ2-3; D: .; V: TRBV4-1; DNA: TGCGCCAGCAGCCCCCACACAGATACGCAGTATTTT; CDR3: CASSPHTDTQYF
size: .; J: TRBJ2-7; D: TRBD2; V: TRBV6-5; DNA: TGTGCCAGCAGTCGGGGGGGCACCTTCTACGAGCAGTACTTC; CDR3: CASSRGGTFYEQYF
size: .; J: TRBJ2-2; D: .; V: TRBV19; DNA: TGTGCCAGTAGTATGTCAGGGATCGCCGGGGAGCTGTTTTTT; CDR3: CASSMSGIAGELFF
size: .; J: TRBJ2-2; D: .; V: TRBV19; DNA: TGTGCCAGTAGTATTTGGGCACCGAACACCGGGGAGCTGTTTTTT; CDR3: CASSIWAPNTGELFF
size: .; J: TRBJ2-7; D: TRBD2; V: TRBV7-2; DNA: TGTGCCAGCAGCTTTAGGGGGACTAGCAGGTACGAGCAGTACTTC; CDR3: CASSFRGTSRYEQYF
size: .; J: TRBJ1-5; D: TRBD1; V: TRBV28; DNA: TGTGCCAGCAGTTCGGGGGACAGAAGATATCAGCCCCAGCATTTT; CDR3: CASSSGDRRYQPQHF
size: .; J: TRBJ1-5; D: .; V: TRBV5-4; DNA: TGTGCCAGCAGCTTGGGGTCAGGGGATCAGCCCCAGCATTTT; CDR3: CASSLGSGDQPQHF
size: .; J: TRBJ1-2; D: .; V: TRBV27; DNA: TGTGCCAGCAGACTACAGGGTTACGGCTACACCTTC; CDR3: CASRLQGYGYTF
size: once; J: TRBJ1-6; D: .; V: TRBV2; DNA: TGTGCCAGCAGTAGATCGGACACCAATAATTCACCCCTCCACTTT; CDR3: CASSRSDTNNSPLHF
size: .; J: TRBJ2-7; D: TRBD1; V: TRBV18; DNA: TGTGCCAGCTCACCTAGACAGGGCTACGAGCAGTACTTC; CDR3: CASSPRQGYEQYF
size: .; J: TRBJ2-1; D: .; V: TRBV7-2; DNA: TGTGCCAGCAGCTTAGACGGTGGCGGTGGAAATGAGCAGTTCTTC; CDR3: CASSLDGGGGNEQFF
size: .; J: TRBJ2-2; D: TRBD1; V: TRBV5-1; DNA: TGCGCCAGCAGCTTGGGGCCCTCTGGACAGGGCTATTCCGGGGAGCTGTTTTTT; CDR3: CASSLGPSGQGYSGELFF
size: .; J: TRBJ2-2; D: TRBD2; V: TRBV6-4; DNA: TGTGCCAGCAGTTTCTACCGCGGGGGGCCCCCCACCGGGGAGCTGTTTTTT; CDR3: CASSFYRGGPPTGELFF
size: .; J: TRBJ2-7; D: .; V: TRBV6-1; DNA: TGTGCCAGCAGTGAAGCGACGGGACATTCCTACGAGCAGTACTTC; CDR3: CASSEATGHSYEQYF
size: .; J: TRBJ1-2; D: TRBD1; V: TRBV29-1; DNA: TGCAGCGTTCGGACAGGGAATGGCTACACCTTC; CDR3: CSVRTGNGYTF
size: .; J: TRBJ2-2; D: .; V: TRBV7-9; DNA: TGTGCCAGCAGTCACACCCCGAACACCGGGGAGCTGTTTTTT; CDR3: CASSHTPNTGELFF
size: .; J: TRBJ2-2; D: .; V: TRBV2; DNA: TGTGCCAGCAGGACTTACACCGGGGAGCTGTTTTTT; CDR3: CASRTYTGELFF
size: few; J: TRBJ1-2; D: TRBD1; V: TRBV2; DNA: TGTGCCAGCAGTTACAGGGGTGGTGGCTACACCTTC; CDR3: CASSYRGGGYTF
size: .; J: TRBJ1-1; D: .; V: TRBV5-1; DNA: TGCGCCAGCAGCCCAGTGAGTAGGCCACGCGGGACTGAAGCTTTCTTT; CDR3: CASSPVSRPRGTEAFF
size: .; J: TRBJ2-7; D: .; V: TRBV29-1; DNA: TGCAGCGTTGCCGGACAGCGAAACTACGAGCAGTACTTC; CDR3: CSVAGQRNYEQYF
size: .; J: TRBJ1-5; D: .; V: TRBV9; DNA: TGTGCCAGCAGCGTAGGGGGCAGCAATCAGCCCCAGCATTTT; CDR3: CASSVGGSNQPQHF
size: .; J: TRBJ1-1; D: .; V: TRBV4-1; DNA: TGCGCCAGCAGCCAGGCCAGACTGGGTGGCACTGAAGCTTTCTTT; CDR3: CASSQARLGGTEAFF
size: .; J: TRBJ2-3; D: TRBD2; V: TRBV2; DNA: TGTGCCAGCCGGGGGGGCCCCACAGATACGCAGTATTTT; CDR3: CASRGGPTDTQYF
size: .; J: TRBJ1-1; D: .; V: TRBV20-1; DNA: TGCAGTGCTCGGAGAACTGAAGCTTTCTTT; CDR3: CSARRTEAFF
size: .; J: TRBJ2-7; D: .; V: TRBV28; DNA: TGTGCCAGCAGTTTACAGGGGCTCGGCTACGAGCAGTACTTC; CDR3: CASSLQGLGYEQYF
size: .; J: TRBJ1-6; D: TRBD1; V: TRBV6-1; DNA: TGTGCCAGCAGTGAAAGAGGGGCGGGACAGTCCTATAATTCACCCCTCCACTTT; CDR3: CASSERGAGQSYNSPLHF
size: .; J: TRBJ2-3; D: .; V: TRBV5-1; DNA: TGCGCCAGCAGCTTCTCTCAGGCTACAGATACGCAGTATTTT; CDR3: CASSFSQATDTQYF
size: .; J: TRBJ2-1; D: .; V: TRBV6-1; DNA: TGTGCCAGCAGCGAAGAGAGGAGGGATCTCCAGTTCTTC; CDR3: CASSEERRDLQFF
size: .; J: TRBJ1-2; D: .; V: TRBV6-6; DNA: TGTGCCAGCAGTTACTCGAACAGCCCGTATGGCTACACCTTC; CDR3: CASSYSNSPYGYTF
size: .; J: TRBJ1-1; D: .; V: TRBV2; DNA: TGTGCCAGCTCTACCTCTCAAAACACTGAAGCTTTCTTT; CDR3: CASSTSQNTEAFF
size: once; J: TRBJ2-2; D: TRBD1; V: TRBV2; DNA: TGTGCCACGGCGAGGGGGCAAATTAACACCGGGGAGCTGTTTTTT; CDR3: CATARGQINTGELFF
size: once; J: TRBJ2-7; D: .; V: TRBV27; DNA: TGTGCCAGCAGGCGAGGGGGAACCTACGAGCAGTACTTC; CDR3: CASRRGGTYEQYF